This TCR beta chain comes out of a study of blood T cells in healthy people across ages (dated by TCRdb to between 2014 and 2017). Context from the whole study: In model experiments, template switching captured roughly one uniquely barcoded TCR beta cDNA molecule for every two T cells. Using deep sequencing normalized with unique cDNA molecular identifiers, the study measured how TCR beta repertoire diversity changes with age. Four age groups were formed from the donors: young (average approximately 15 years), middle-aged (less than 40), aged (62) and long-lived (about 75). To avoid experimental bias, donors of different ages were spread randomly across the sequencing lanes. Two additional independent replicas of 1 million unique cDNA reads from the same blood draw were analyzed for two donors (one aged 18 to 30 and one aged 80 or older).

Donors were about 36 systemically healthy Caucasian individuals from Russia aged about 6 to 100 years. Each donor gave about 9.2 milliliters of peripheral blood, drawn into EDTA-treated Vacutainer tubes. Ficoll-Paque density-gradient centrifugation was used to isolate PBMCs, with at least 6 million per sample. Total RNA was extracted from PBMCs with Trizol reagent, with at least 6 micrograms obtained per sample. For every donor, an aliquot of PBMCs went through flow cytometry to measure the percentages of naive CD45RAhigh/CD27high T cells. Preparation of the library involved 5' RACE. The data were produced on an Illumina HiSeq 2500. A second PCR of roughly 6 to 11 cycles was run with a J-beta primer mix and a sample-barcoded 5' primer. A unique molecular identifier was introduced onto each TCR beta cDNA molecule by a template-switch 5' adaptor carrying 12 random nucleotides. At least 3 million CDR3-containing paired-end reads were obtained from each sample. All of the RNA was converted into first-strand cDNA using the Mint cDNA synthesis kit, with a TRBC-specific oligonucleotide serving as the primer. After uracil-DNA glycosylase treatment, a first 18-cycle PCR used universal primers M1SS and BC2_uni_R on all cDNA. As for the original processing: Normalization of each sample was performed by random selection of 1 million high-quality reads, each carrying a distinct molecular identifier. Reads with shared molecular identifiers were discarded instead of being binned into consensus sequences. MiTCR, run with a Q25 quality threshold and the strictest error-elimination algorithm, handled CDR3 identification, clonotype clustering and error correction. A nonparametric unseen species model with Euler transformation was used to estimate a lower bound on total TCR beta diversity. TCRdb's own reprocessing of the public reads used fastp at Q25 and MiXCR and kept productive beta chains. Duplicate CDR3 protein sequences are folded into a single record with the most common DNA and genes. TCRdb, not the authors, supplied the V and J calls. This sample holds around 1,600,000 distinct CDR3 sequences; 35% to 45% were observed only once. The ten biggest clones cover about 4% of the sample.

Worth noting for this clonotype: The antigen it binds to is not known. There are no base qualities to consult, and no much larger clone falls within one base.

V and J are truncated by 3 bases and 2 bases respectively, leaving an intervening sequence of 12 bases. CDR1 SGHAT and CDR2 FQNNGV are derived from the germline V gene. The CDR3, cysteine through phenylalanine, is 15 amino acids long. Only CDR3 DNA is held: 45 bases, read in frame from base 1. Broad study findings and their caveats: Estimates of total diversity from one million sequenced T cells were regarded as lower bounds and underestimates. Because donor CMV infection status was unknown, age-related changes in expanded clonotypes were potentially confounded. Compared with the aged group, the long-lived group had more naive CD4+ T cells, fewer expanded clones and increased TCR diversity, suggesting age selection. There was a strong correlation between observed TCR beta diversity and the percentage of naive T cells measured by flow cytometry. Since profiling was done on bulk unsorted PBMCs, naive and antigen-experienced compartments could not be conclusively compared. As age increased, observed TCR beta diversity per million T cells dropped in a roughly linear way, and a significant reduction was already evident by age 40.

Sequenced material: blood. This receptor was identified in a woman aged 18-35 years in good health. The chain links TRBV11-2 with TRBJ2-3; too little of a D gene remains to name it. This receptor has the CDR3 CASSLIRRLTDTQYF. Here is the DNA: TGTGCCAGCAGCTTGATCAGGAGACTCACAGATACGCAGTATTTT.